What follows are 24 T cell receptor beta chains derived from one specimen sequenced in a study of OX40 agonist ivuxolimab in advanced cancers. The method was immunoSEQ multiplex PCR; TCRdb's version includes in-frame clones alone and lacks a portion of them. Here the sample spans about 110,000 clones, approximately 90% being singletons. The specimen was CD4+ or CD8+ T cells sorted from blood, collected in a trial of the OX40 agonist ivuxolimab. The source of these receptors is an adult with an advanced solid tumor such as melanoma, head and neck, liver or kidney cancer.

The chain has TRBV6-1 and TRBJ1-5, with D unresolved. Germline CDR1 is MNHNS and CDR2 is SASEGT. V gave up 7 bases and J gave up 0 bases, with 4 bases separating them. CDR3 length: 12 amino acids. The CDR3 nucleotides read TGTGCCAGCATTTGTAGCAATCAGCCCCAGCATTTT. This gives the protein CASICSNQPQHF.

The CDR3 is CASSLSGVMNTEAFF. For the CDR3, the DNA is TGTGCCAGCAGCTTGTCAGGCGTCATGAACACTGAAGCTTTCTTT. The V call is TRBV5-8, the J call TRBJ1-1; D unclear. This CDR3 contains 15 residues. CDR1 is SGHTS and CDR2 is YDEGEE in the germline V gene. The V end was cut by 1 base, the J end by 0 bases, with 10 bases between.

This sequence joins TRBV7-2 and TRBJ2-1; maybe TRBD2 (6 bases). CDR3 size: 15 residues. Trimming shortened V by 2 bases and J by 3 bases, and 11 bases separated the two germline ends. The germline V gene encodes CDR1 SGHTA and CDR2 FQGNSA. The CDR3 nucleotides are TGTGCCAGCAGCTTAAAGGTGGACTACTACAATGAGCAGTTCTTC. Translated, it gives CASSLKVDYYNEQFF.

The chain has TRBV2 and TRBJ2-5, with 14 bases that match TRBD2. Germline trimming cut 6 bases from V and 4 bases from J; bases unmatched to any gene: 1. The length of the CDR3 is 14 residues. Germline V CDR1 and CDR2: SNHLY, FYNNEI. The CDR3 loop reads CASRGLAGAETQYF. The CDR3 DNA reads as TGTGCCAGCAGGGGACTAGCGGGGGCAGAGACCCAGTACTTC.

The chain uses TRBV11-2 and TRBJ2-1, with D hard to call. The V and J ends lost 5 bases and 9 bases respectively, with 20 bases between them. The germline V gene encodes CDR1 SGHAT and CDR2 FQNNGV. The CDR3 contains 15 residues. CDR3 nucleotide sequence: TGTGCCAGCAGCCCCGGTACCCTCGGGCCCAGTGAGCAGTTCTTC. It yields the protein CASSPGTLGPSEQFF.

In this sample, this clone turned up a few times. The J gene is TRBJ1-5, the V gene TRBV30; possibly TRBD1 for D (6 bases). V was trimmed by 0 bases and J by 10 bases, leaving 19 bases between them. CDR3 length: 15 amino acids. Germline CDR1 GTSNPN, CDR2 SVGIG (reference sequence). CDR3 in amino acids: CAWSVGDPRGYPQHF. The CDR3 DNA follows: TGTGCCTGGAGTGTAGGCGATCCTAGGGGGTATCCCCAGCATTTT.

J is TRBJ1-6 and V is TRBV30; maybe TRBD1 (5 bases). V shed 1 base and J shed 8 bases, with 9 bases lying between them. The CDR3 sequence is 13 residues long. Germline values: CDR1 GTSNPN, CDR2 SVGIG (reference sequence). The CDR3 reads CAWSGQGHSPLHF. CDR3 DNA: TGTGCCTGGAGTGGTCAGGGACATTCACCCCTCCACTTT.

The chain has TRBV5-6 and TRBJ2-5; no clear D. From germline, CDR1 is SGHDT and CDR2 YYEEEE. The ends were cut back, 2 bases at V and 5 bases at J, with 4 bases in the middle. The CDR3 loop spans 11 amino acids. CDR3 protein: CASSFSETQYF. Written as DNA, the CDR3 is TGTGCCAGCAGCTTTAGTGAGACCCAGTACTTC.

This chain joins TRBV25-1 and TRBJ1-1; 10 positions agree with TRBD1. This CDR3 comprises 18 residues. CDR1 and CDR2 from the germline V gene are MGHDK and SYGVNS. J lost 3 bases, V lost 1 base, and 11 bases had no gene match. The CDR3 reads CASSESGTGVLGDTEAFF. The CDR3 region has the DNA TGTGCCAGCAGTGAATCCGGGACAGGGGTATTGGGGGACACTGAAGCTTTCTTT.

CDR3 loop: CASSKQGLRQPQHF. DNA for the CDR3: TGTGCCAGTAGTAAACAGGGTTTAAGGCAGCCCCAGCATTTT. This rearrangement joins TRBV19 to TRBJ1-5; weak D call: TRBD1 (6 bases). Per germline, CDR1 LNHDA and CDR2 SQIVND (reference sequence). The CDR3 is made up of 14 amino acids. V dropped 4 bases and J dropped 7 bases, with 14 bases sitting between them.

V usage is TRBV5-4 and J usage is TRBJ2-2, with 7 bases aligning to TRBD2. Germline V gene lookup returns CDR1 SGHNT and CDR2 YYREEE (reference sequence). With 3 bases clipped from V and 7 bases from J, the junction kept 9 bases outside the gene matches. The CDR3 length is 15 residues. The CDR3 spells CASSSLREGIGELFF. In DNA form, the CDR3 reads TGTGCCAGCAGCTCCCTGAGGGAGGGGATCGGGGAGCTGTTTTTT.

V gene TRBV10-1 combines with J gene TRBJ2-3, with D possibly being TRBD2 (6 bases). The length of the CDR3 is 14 residues. V dropped 3 bases and J dropped 10 bases, with 17 bases sitting between them. Germline CDR1 WNHNN, CDR2 SYGVQD (reference sequence). The CDR3 is CASSDLASRAAQYF. In nucleotides, the CDR3 is TGCGCCAGCAGTGATCTAGCGTCCAGAGCGGCGCAGTATTTT.

This clone was counted once. This chain uses TRBV5-5 with TRBJ2-5, with 9 nucleotides matching TRBD2. With V trimmed by 0 bases and J by 2 bases, 11 bases remained unmatched. Germline V gene sequence: CDR1 SGHKS, CDR2 YYEKEE (reference sequence). The CDR3 runs 18 residues. The CDR3 loop is CASSLGVVASGVQETQYF. In nucleotides, the CDR3 is TGTGCCAGCAGCTTGGGGGTGGTGGCTAGCGGGGTACAAGAGACCCAGTACTTC.

The chain combines TRBV19 with TRBJ2-5; 7 bases align to TRBD2. Per germline, CDR1 LNHDA and CDR2 SQIVND (reference sequence). The length of the CDR3 is 16 residues. V lost 1 base, J lost 1 base, and 6 bases stayed unmatched. The CDR3 region is CASSIGTSGVQETQYF. The DNA of the CDR3 is TGTGCCAGTAGTATAGGGACCAGCGGGGTCCAAGAGACCCAGTACTTC.

This chain joins TRBV6-6 and TRBJ1-4; D gene ambiguous. Per the germline V gene, CDR1 is MNHNY and CDR2 is SVGAGI (reference sequence). The V gene lost 0 bases and the J gene lost 5 bases, with 7 bases spanning the gap. The CDR3 extends over 14 amino acids. CDR3 loop: CASSYSPENEKLFF. CDR3 nucleotide sequence: TGTGCCAGCAGTTACTCCCCAGAAAATGAAAAACTGTTTTTT.

This chain uses TRBV5-1 with TRBJ1-2; 9 bases agree with TRBD1. The V segment lost 3 bases and the J segment 7 bases; nucleotides outside the gene matches: 10. CDR1 and CDR2 from the germline V gene are SGHRS and YFSETQ. The CDR3 sequence is 15 residues long. CDR3 in amino acids: CASSSEQGAVSGYTF. The CDR3 DNA reads TGCGCCAGCAGCTCCGAACAGGGGGCAGTGAGTGGCTACACCTTC.

The genes are TRBV14 and TRBJ2-3, with D hard to call. Germline CDR1 reads SGHDN; CDR2 reads FVKESK. With 3 bases removed from V and 2 bases from J, the gap between germline ends came to 12 bases. The CDR3 has 15 amino acids. The CDR3 protein is CASSQRLTFTDTQYF. The CDR3 nucleotides are TGTGCCAGCAGCCAGCGTCTAACCTTCACAGATACGCAGTATTTT.

This clone is termed medium-sized. The chain recombines TRBV9 with TRBJ1-2; a weak D match, TRBD1 (6 bases). The CDR3 has 15 residues. Germline CDR1 SGDLS, CDR2 YYNGEE. The V end was cut by 3 bases, the J end by 4 bases, with 16 bases between. CDR3 DNA sequence: TGTGCCAGCAGCGCCAGGGGCCAGGGGAGCTATGGCTACACCTTC. This translates into CASSARGQGSYGYTF.

This chain links TRBV6-6 with TRBJ2-2; the D gene is possibly TRBD2 (5 bases). Germline CDR1 and CDR2: MNHNY and SVGAGI (reference sequence). The length of the CDR3 is 14 residues. V lost 4 bases to trimming and J lost 6 bases, with 12 bases between them. The CDR3 DNA follows: TGTGCCAGCAGTTCCAGAGGGATGCCCGGGGAGCTGTTTTTT. It codes for CASSSRGMPGELFF.

The chain combines TRBV10-2 with TRBJ1-5; 9 bases agree with TRBD1. The CDR3 runs 15 residues. CDR1 WSHSY and CDR2 SAAADI come from the germline V gene. The V gene end was trimmed by 3 bases and the J gene end by 6 bases; junction bases not matched to a gene: 6. The CDR3 sequence: CASSDSGQGGQPQHF. The DNA of the CDR3 is TGCGCCAGCAGTGATTCGGGACAGGGAGGTCAGCCCCAGCATTTT.

The chain recombines TRBV2 with TRBJ1-6; TRBD1 matches at 9 bases. This CDR3 is 14 amino acids long. The junction had 4 bases not matched to a gene; V was cut back by 6 bases and J by 7 bases. CDR1 is SNHLY, CDR2 FYNNEI, per germline. The CDR3 coding sequence is TGTGCCAGCAGCTGGGACAGGGTCAATTCACCCCTCCACTTT. It encodes CASSWDRVNSPLHF.

The chain combines TRBV10-3 with TRBJ2-1; no firm D call. Germline CDR1 ENHRY, CDR2 SYGVKD. V was shortened by 11 bases and J by 4 bases, with 12 bases between the two germline ends. This CDR3 region has 12 residues. In DNA, the CDR3 is TGTGCCTCTTCCGCCCAGTACAATGAGCAGTTCTTC. This translates into CASSAQYNEQFF.

A few counts support this clone. This chain joins TRBV2 and TRBJ1-1; no definite D call. Germline V gene lookup returns CDR1 SNHLY and CDR2 FYNNEI. Trimming took off 3 bases at V and 3 bases at J, with 2 bases between the two ends. The CDR3 runs 11 residues. CDR3 sequence: CASSEDTEAFF. The CDR3 DNA reads as TGTGCCAGCAGTGAGGACACTGAAGCTTTCTTT.

This sequence joins TRBV6-1 and TRBJ1-4; tentatively, D is TRBD1 (6 bases). Trimming took 4 bases from V and 4 from J, leaving 10 bases between them. The germline V gene has CDR1 MNHNS and CDR2 SASEGT. The CDR3 spans 14 residues. For the CDR3, the DNA is TGTGCCAGCAGTGTGGGACACCTTAATGAAAAACTGTTTTTT. The encoded protein is CASSVGHLNEKLFF.